The clone carrying this TCR beta chain was counted only a few times. Its antigen is unidentified. Barcoded TCR alpha and TCR beta cDNA libraries with UMIs came from 5'RACE using constant-segment primers. TCRdb itself ran the 5' RACE reads through MiXCR, one entry per CDR3 protein. The table shows under 350,000 distinct CDR3 sequences, with around 16% occurring only once. This sample was taken from a study of T-cell memory formation after mild COVID-19. Study overall: TCR clustering was largely donor specific. Points from the study as a whole: Unconfirmed was the SARS-CoV-2 specificity of second-wave clones that peaked on day 37. Those CD4+ clones that contracted were mainly in CM and EM (CD8+ ones in EMRA).

Trimming left V 2 bases short and J 2 bases short, with 25 bases between. Germline CDR1 LGHNA, CDR2 YNFKEQ. The CDR3 consists of 19 residues. The chain couples TRBV4-2 to TRBJ2-7, with D maybe TRBD2 (6 bases). The TCR was taken from a man aged 18 to 30 who had mild COVID-19 (a few samples of this study predate the infection). Cell type and time point are not known. Sequenced material: PBMCs or a T cell subset sorted from them (not recorded which). CDR3: CASSQSFRGTVKTTYEQYF. CDR3 nucleotide sequence: TGTGCCAGCAGCCAATCCTTCCGGGGGACCGTTAAAACTACCTACGAGCAGTACTTC.